Given below is one T cell receptor beta chain in context. The source of the sample is a study of shared clonotypes between healthy human individuals. Study as a whole: The cohort had two women and a few men, ages 18 to 49.

There are 15 residues in the CDR3. Germline CDR1 SNHLY, CDR2 FYNNEI. Trimming removed 1 base at V and 7 bases at J, with 17 bases between. Naive CD8 populations comprised CD45RO-negative cells positively selected for CCR7, excluding terminally differentiated effector memory CD45RA+ cells. The assay used deep level. Measured with immunoSEQ multiplex PCR; TCRdb has only the in-frame clones, and not every one. The sample includes about 1,800,000 clones, approximately 94% seen only once; the top ten take around 1%. The sample comprised naive CD8+ T cells sorted from blood. The chain carries TRBV2 and TRBJ2-7; TRBD1 is a possible D gene (5 bases). This sequence was found in a man between 18 and 35 years old in good health. In DNA form, the CDR3 reads TGTGCCAGCAGTGAAGAGGCAGGGCCCCAAGGAGAGCAGTACTTC. This codes for CASSEEAGPQGEQYF.